This TCR beta chain was identified in a study of response to subunit inactivated influenza vaccine. TCRdb analysed the RT-PCR reads with MiXCR anew, one entry per CDR3 protein. The sample has approximately 530,000 distinct CDR3 sequences; about 7.6% are singletons. CDR3 length: 14 amino acids. The germline CDR1 and CDR2 sequences are DFQATT and SNEGSKA (reference sequence). Deletions cut 2 bases from V and 8 bases from J, with 15 bases between. This receptor was identified in a man aged 45 to 70 who received an inactivated influenza vaccine. The V call is TRBV20-1, the J call TRBJ1-4, with D possibly TRBD1 on 5 matching bases. The material sequenced was PBMCs from blood, taken less than 30 months after vaccination. The CDR3: CSARSGTGPEKLFF. DNA for the CDR3: TGCAGTGCTAGATCCGGGACGGGGCCCGAAAAACTGTTTTTT.